Shown below are 20 T cell receptor beta chains from a single sample sequenced in a study of identical twins. TCRdb reanalysed the 5' RACE reads using MiXCR and keeps one entry per CDR3 protein. The data hold 400,000 to 500,000 distinct CDR3 sequences, with about 18% observed a single time. The sequenced sample was naive T cells sorted from blood. Receptors originate from a man in his fifties in good health.

The rearrangement uses TRBV6-5 and TRBJ2-3; TRBD2 aligns across 9 bases. The CDR3 is 17 residues long. Trimming at V came to 0 bases and at J to 2 bases, leaving 6 bases not matched to a gene. Germline V gene sequence: CDR1 MNHEY, CDR2 SVGAGI. CDR3 loop: CASSYSRSGGYTDTQYF. CDR3 coding DNA: TGTGCCAGCAGTTACTCCCGGAGCGGGGGGTACACAGATACGCAGTATTTT.

The chain couples TRBV24-1 to TRBJ2-1; TRBD2 agrees at 7 bases. This CDR3 contains 15 residues. Germline lookup yields CDR1 KGHDR and CDR2 SFDVKD. Germline trimming cut 4 bases from V and 5 bases from J; bases unmatched to any gene: 7. Here the CDR3 reads CATSDMRLADNEQFF. The DNA for the CDR3 is TGTGCCACCAGTGACATGCGGCTAGCGGACAATGAGCAGTTCTTC.

This clonotype was found a few times. The chain couples TRBV12-3 or TRBV12-4 to TRBJ1-5, with D possibly being TRBD1 (5 bases). The CDR3 is made up of 14 amino acids. The ends were cut back, 0 bases at V and 6 bases at J, with 9 bases in the middle. In DNA form, the CDR3 reads TGTGCCAGCAGTTTAGCCGGCAGGGCTCAGCCCCAGCATTTT. Encoded protein: CASSLAGRAQPQHF.

The table lists this clonotype with many counts. CDR3 in DNA: TGTGCCAGCAGCTTACCTAGCGGGGGGGCGGGGTGGAATGAGCAGTTCTTC. This gives the protein CASSLPSGGAGWNEQFF. V gene TRBV11-2 combines with J gene TRBJ2-1, with 12 bases lining up with TRBD2. The junction had 9 bases not matched to a gene; V was cut back by 2 bases and J by 7 bases. This CDR3 comprises 17 residues. CDR1 is SGHAT, CDR2 FQNNGV, per germline.

There are many counts of this clonotype. The chain is built from TRBV29-1 and TRBJ1-5, with 8 nucleotides matching TRBD1. Germline loops: CDR1 SQVTM, CDR2 ANQGSEA. Trimming took 4 bases from V and 2 from J; bases not matched to a gene: 4. The CDR3 is 14 residues long. The CDR3 is CSVGTGTGNQPQHF. The CDR3 DNA reads as TGCAGCGTTGGGACAGGGACGGGCAATCAGCCCCAGCATTTT.

As to this clonotype: A much larger clone differs by one base, so this may be a read error. V gene TRBV25-1 combines with J gene TRBJ2-3, with D possibly TRBD2 on 5 matching bases. The CDR3 extends over 17 amino acids. CDR1 and CDR2 (germline): MGHDK, SYGVNS. Trimming shortened V by 7 bases and J by 1 base, and 21 bases separated the two germline ends. The CDR3 DNA is TGTGCCAGCAAAGAAATAAGGGCACCGGAGGGCACAGATACGCAGTATTTT. Its translation is CASKEIRAPEGTDTQYF.

This clonotype was counted ten times or more. V is TRBV5-1 and J is TRBJ1-4; D not certain. Germline-derived CDR1 and CDR2 are SGHRS and YFSETQ. V shed 3 bases and J shed 6 bases, with 3 bases lying between them. The CDR3 contains 11 residues. CDR3 sequence (DNA): TGCGCCAGCAGCTCGCATGAAAAACTGTTTTTT. Residues: CASSSHEKLFF. The entire variable domain, with the rest obtained from reference TRBV5-1 and TRBJ1-4, is as follows: KAGVTQTPRYLIKTRGQQVTLSCSPISGHRSVSWYQQTPGQGLQFLFEYFSETQRNKGNFPGRFSGRQFSNSRSEMNVSTLELGDSALYLCASSSHEKLFFGSGTQLSVL.

Concerning this clonotype: One end of the junction does not line up with germline, which may come from a read error. The chain employs TRBV2 and TRBJ2-5, with D possibly matching TRBD2 (5 bases). The CDR3 contains 16 residues. Germline V CDR1 and CDR2: SNHLY, FYNNEI. This CDR3 is CASGERGGWYQETQYF. Here the CDR3 DNA reads TGTGCCAGCGGTGAACGAGGAGGATGGTACCAAGAGACCCAGTACTTC.

The chain is built from TRBV10-3 and TRBJ1-1; D perhaps matches TRBD1 (5 bases). V lost 0 bases and J lost 5, with 13 bases in between. The CDR3 is made up of 15 amino acids. Germline-derived CDR1 and CDR2 are ENHRY and SYGVKD. The CDR3 coding sequence is TGTGCCATCAGTGAGTCGGACTTGGGGGATACTGAAGCTTTCTTT. Translation gives CAISESDLGDTEAFF.

This clonotype was seen at least ten times. The chain joins TRBV29-1 to TRBJ2-3, with 10 bases fitting TRBD1. CDR3 length: 15 amino acids. Germline V CDR1 and CDR2: SQVTM, ANQGSEA. Trimming cost V 7 bases and J 3 bases; bases outside gene matches: 10. The CDR3 DNA reads as TGCAGCGCCGAGCGGCCGGGACAGGGGACAGATACGCAGTATTTT. It specifies CSAERPGQGTDTQYF.

The chain employs TRBV12-3 or TRBV12-4 and TRBJ1-3; possibly TRBD1 for D (6 bases). The V end was cut by 7 bases, the J end by 2 bases, with 12 bases between. The CDR3 is 14 residues long. DNA of the CDR3: TGTGCCAGCAACCCCTCAGGGGCTGGAAACACCATATATTTT. Translated: CASNPSGAGNTIYF.

The table lists this clonotype with many counts. The rearrangement uses TRBV20-1 and TRBJ2-1, with 12 bases lining up with TRBD2. CDR1 and CDR2 from the germline V gene are DFQATT and SNEGSKA (reference sequence). This CDR3 has 15 amino acids. The ends lost 2 bases at V and 5 bases at J; junction bases unmatched: 4. CDR3 in amino acids: CSARFASGGDNEQFF. The DNA of the CDR3 is TGCAGTGCTAGATTCGCTAGCGGGGGGGACAATGAGCAGTTCTTC.

This clonotype appeared once. A single base separates this from a much larger clone, so it may be a read error. The chain is built from TRBV20-1 and TRBJ2-2; 7 positions agree with TRBD2. The germline V gene has CDR1 DFQATT and CDR2 SNEGSKA (reference sequence). The CDR3 length is 14 residues. For the CDR3, the DNA is TGCAGTGCTAGAGATCCGATGGGGAGCGGGGAGCTGTATTTT. This sequence encodes CSARDPMGSGELYF.

The V gene is TRBV27, the J gene TRBJ1-2; 9 nucleotides agree with TRBD1. The CDR3 covers 16 residues. Germline assignment: CDR1 MNHEY and CDR2 SMNVEV (reference sequence). The ends lost 0 bases at V and 0 bases at J; junction bases unmatched: 2. The chain's CDR3 is CASSLSRTGANYGYTF. In DNA, the CDR3 is TGTGCCAGCAGTTTATCCCGGACAGGGGCTAACTATGGCTACACCTTC.

The gene calls are TRBV4-3 and TRBJ1-1; weak D call: TRBD1 (5 bases). Trimming shortened V by 0 bases and J by 5 bases, and 10 bases separated the two germline ends. The CDR3 loop spans 14 amino acids. Per germline, CDR1 LGHNA and CDR2 YSLEER. The CDR3 protein is CASSQDVGGTEAFF. DNA for the CDR3: TGCGCCAGCAGCCAAGATGTGGGGGGAACTGAAGCTTTCTTT.

This clonotype appeared many times. The rearrangement uses TRBV29-1 and TRBJ2-1; tentative D call: TRBD2 (6 bases). V lost 7 bases, J lost 3 bases, and 19 bases lay in between. Germline assignment: CDR1 SQVTM and CDR2 ANQGSEA. The CDR3 consists of 15 residues. DNA for the CDR3: TGCAGCGCCGGCTATCGGGGAGGACTCTACAATGAGCAGTTCTTC. Its translation is CSAGYRGGLYNEQFF.

The V call is TRBV5-1, the J call TRBJ2-7; unclear D gene. Trimming took 4 bases from V and 1 from J, leaving 12 bases between them. The CDR3 totals 14 residues. Germline V CDR1 and CDR2: SGHRS, YFSETQ. The chain's CDR3 is CASSLETHSYEQYF. Written as DNA, the CDR3 is TGCGCCAGCAGCCTTGAGACACATTCCTACGAGCAGTACTTC.

The genes are TRBV7-9 and TRBJ2-7; weak D call: TRBD1 (6 bases). With 2 bases removed from V and 2 bases from J, the gap between germline ends came to 13 bases. The CDR3 runs to 15 residues. CDR1 SEHNR and CDR2 FQNEAQ come from the germline V gene (reference sequence). The CDR3 coding sequence is TGTGCCAGCAGCTTACTTGGGACAAATCCCTACGAGCAGTACTTC. Protein: CASSLLGTNPYEQYF.

This clonotype appeared a few times. The V and J genes are TRBV7-9 and TRBJ1-2; D is uncertain. Germline V gene data show CDR1 as SEHNR and CDR2 as FQNEAQ (reference sequence). With 7 bases removed from V and 4 bases from J, the gap between germline ends came to 22 bases. This CDR3 is built from 16 residues. DNA of the CDR3: TGTGCCAGCAACATTATTGGGCAGCAACCTGTCTATGGCTACACCTTC. This encodes CASNIIGQQPVYGYTF.

This clonotype was observed many times. CDR3 residues: CSVYTGTGLTREQYF. The CDR3, as DNA: TGCAGCGTCTATACCGGGACAGGGCTTACTCGGGAGCAGTACTTC. This chain links TRBV29-1 with TRBJ2-7; TRBD1 aligns across 9 bases. The V segment lost 6 bases and the J segment 7 bases; nucleotides outside the gene matches: 16. The CDR3 runs to 15 residues. Germline CDR1 SQVTM, CDR2 ANQGSEA.